The 5 T cell receptor beta chains presented below share a single source sample, sequenced in a study of identifying expanded T cells in peripheral blood. The repertoire was sequenced with immunoSEQ multiplex PCR; TCRdb's copy has only in-frame clones and lacks some. This table has 55,000 to 80,000 clones, over 80% appearing once. Sequences were obtained from blood. Source of these receptors: a person between 18 and 69 years old in good health.

The chain uses TRBV5-4 and TRBJ2-5; D is uncertain. CDR3 length: 16 residues. The germline V and J ends were trimmed by 0 bases and 1 base, with 13 bases remaining between them. Germline V gene data show CDR1 as SGHNT and CDR2 as YYREEE (reference sequence). CDR3 nucleotide sequence: TGTGCCAGCAGCTTGGTGGTTAGGGCGATCCAAGAGACCCAGTACTTC. Its translation is CASSLVVRAIQETQYF.

This chain uses TRBV21-1 with TRBJ1-5; TRBD1, as called in the table, went unchecked against the DNA. TRBV21-1 is an annotated pseudogene. CDR3 length: 11 amino acids. The CDR3: CATYRGQPQHF. The CDR3 bases are TGTGCCACCTACAGGGGTCAGCCCCAGCATTTT.

The chain combines TRBV5-1 with TRBJ1-1; a possible D gene is TRBD1 (5 bases). The ends were cut back, 1 base at V and 3 bases at J, with 10 bases in the middle. Per germline, CDR1 SGHRS and CDR2 YFSETQ. This CDR3 comprises 14 residues. The CDR3 DNA sequence: TGCGCCAGCAGCTTGTTTACCAGGGACACTGAAGCTTTCTTT. It translates to CASSLFTRDTEAFF.

The V call is TRBV10-3, the J call TRBJ2-2, with TRBD1 identical over 7 bases. V dropped 4 bases and J dropped 7; count of bases not matched to a gene: 3. The CDR3 is 13 residues long. Germline-derived CDR1 and CDR2 are ENHRY and SYGVKD. The DNA for the CDR3 is TGTGCCATCAGTGTACGGACAGGCGGGGAGCTGTTTTTT. Residues: CAISVRTGGELFF.

CDR3 nucleotide sequence: TGTGCCAGCAGCTCCAACATCAGGGGGCCAGGGTATCAGCCCCAGCATTTT. Residues: CASSSNIRGPGYQPQHF. This chain uses TRBV9 with TRBJ1-5; 8 bases fit TRBD1. The junction had 14 bases not matched to a gene; V was cut back by 4 bases and J by 5 bases. Germline V lookup: CDR1 SGDLS, CDR2 YYNGEE. The CDR3 is made up of 17 amino acids.